This T cell receptor beta chain was sequenced in a study of blood T cells in healthy people across ages. The authors ran a second PCR of roughly 7 to 11 cycles using a sample-barcoded 5' primer and a J-beta primer mix. Sequencing recovered at least 3 million CDR3-containing paired-end reads from each sample. MiXCR, applied by TCRdb to the 5' RACE reads, yields one record per CDR3 protein. The table records around 1.5 million distinct CDR3 sequences, 42% of them present only once. Each donor's blood draw was 7.5 to 10 milliliters of peripheral blood. Per individual sample, total RNA of at least 5.5 micrograms was extracted. This CDR3 spans 13 amino acids. Trimming shortened V by 4 bases and J by 1 base, and 10 bases separated the two germline ends. Germline CDR1 is SQVTM and CDR2 is ANQGSEA.

This TCR came from a woman between 18 and 29 years old in good health. V gene TRBV29-1 combines with J gene TRBJ1-2; perhaps TRBD1 as D (5 bases). Material for sequencing was blood. CDR3 region: CSVVGDGNYGYTF. The CDR3, as DNA: TGCAGCGTTGTGGGGGACGGTAACTATGGCTACACCTTC. The full variable domain, rest sourced from reference TRBV29-1 and TRBJ1-2, is SAVISQKPSRDICQRGTSLTIQCQVDSQVTMMFWYRQQPGQSLTLIATANQGSEATYESGFVIDKFPISRPNLTFSTLTVSNMSPEDSSIYLCSVVGDGNYGYTFGSGTRLTVV.